This T cell receptor beta chain emerged from a study of control samples from healthy donors and cancer patients. The protocol was immunoSEQ multiplex PCR, while the TCRdb copy is restricted to in-frame clones and leaves out a portion. This sample has 150,000 or so clones; about 90% occur once, and the top ten carry approximately 2%. The TCR comes from a woman between 50 and 59 years old in good health. The sequenced material came from blood.

The CDR3 sequence is CASSQVGNTIYF. The CDR3 DNA reads as TGTGCCAGCAGCCAAGTCGGAAACACCATATATTTT. The chain is built from TRBV6-5 and TRBJ1-3, with D unclear. Germline-derived CDR1 and CDR2 are MNHEY and SVGAGI. The length of the CDR3 is 12 residues. The V end lost 6 bases, the J end lost 4 bases, and 7 bases lay between the germline ends.